The sequence of this TCR beta chain was determined in a study of tumor-infiltrating lymphocytes in oesophageal squamous cell carcinoma. Each CDR3 protein is one row after TCRdb ran MiXCR on the PCR reads. The sample consists of under 12,000 distinct CDR3 sequences, around half of them appearing once. The sequenced sample was esophageal tumor tissue. The TCR originated in a female donor with esophageal squamous cell carcinoma.

CDR3 DNA sequence: TGTGCCAGCAGCTTAATCGGGGTGAGCTCCTACAATGAGCAGTACTTC. This gives the protein CASSLIGVSSYNEQYF. V is TRBV7-3 and J is TRBJ2-5; D might be TRBD2 (5 bases). The ends were cut back, 1 base at V and 11 bases at J, with 23 bases in the middle. Per the germline V gene, CDR1 is SGHTA and CDR2 is FQGTGA. This CDR3 region has 16 residues.